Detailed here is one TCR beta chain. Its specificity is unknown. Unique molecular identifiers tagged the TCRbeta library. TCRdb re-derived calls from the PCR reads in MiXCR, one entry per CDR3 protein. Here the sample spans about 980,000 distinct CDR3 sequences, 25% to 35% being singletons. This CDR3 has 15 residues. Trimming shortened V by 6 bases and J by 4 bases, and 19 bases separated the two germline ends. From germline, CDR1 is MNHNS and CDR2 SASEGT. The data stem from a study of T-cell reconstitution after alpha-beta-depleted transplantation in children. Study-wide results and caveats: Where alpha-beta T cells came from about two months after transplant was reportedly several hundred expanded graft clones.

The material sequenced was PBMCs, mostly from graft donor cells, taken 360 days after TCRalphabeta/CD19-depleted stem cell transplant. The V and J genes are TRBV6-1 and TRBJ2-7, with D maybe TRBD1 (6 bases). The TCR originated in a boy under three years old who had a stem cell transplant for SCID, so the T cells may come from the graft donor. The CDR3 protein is CASRSRGYMGYEQYF. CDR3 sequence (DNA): TGTGCCAGCAGGTCCAGGGGTTATATGGGTTACGAGCAGTACTTC.